One sample yielded the 9 T cell receptor beta chains listed below, sequenced in a study of stem cell transplantation in POMP-related autoinflammatory disease. The method was immunoSEQ multiplex PCR; TCRdb's version includes in-frame clones alone and lacks a portion of them. The sample yields roughly 68,000 clones, approximately 91% seen once. Sequences were derived from CD4+ T cells from PBMCs, sampled after stem cell transplantation. The source is a human patient with POMP-related autoinflammation and immune dysregulation (PRAID). Some T cells may be graft donor cells.

The chain recombines TRBV28 with TRBJ1-6; D uncertain. The V end lost 6 bases, the J end lost 9 bases, and 9 bases lay between the germline ends. Germline assignment: CDR1 MDHEN and CDR2 SYDVKM. CDR3 length: 12 residues. CDR3 nucleotides: TGTGCCAGCAGCCTCCCGATTTCACCCCTCCACTTT. This sequence encodes CASSLPISPLHF.

The rearrangement uses TRBV6-5 and TRBJ2-3; 9 positions agree with TRBD2. Germline V gene data show CDR1 as MNHEY and CDR2 as SVGAGI. The CDR3 consists of 15 residues. The V segment lost 7 bases and the J segment 4 bases; nucleotides outside the gene matches: 9. CDR3: CASIITSGSPDTQYF. CDR3 DNA: TGTGCCAGCATTATAACTAGCGGGTCACCAGATACGCAGTATTTT.

The chain has TRBV6-5 and TRBJ1-2; no definite D call. The V gene lost 6 bases and the J gene lost 0 bases, with 5 bases spanning the gap. The CDR3 runs to 12 residues. Germline V lookup: CDR1 MNHEY, CDR2 SVGAGI. Here the CDR3 reads CASRGPNYGYTF. CDR3 DNA: TGTGCCAGCAGAGGCCCTAACTATGGCTACACCTTC.

The rearrangement joins TRBV18 to TRBJ2-2; no clear D gene. The CDR3 is 15 residues long. The V end was cut by 4 bases, the J end by 3 bases, with 12 bases between. Germline-derived CDR1 and CDR2 are KGHSH and LQKENI. Written as DNA, the CDR3 is TGTGCCAGCTCACAACTGCAAGGGTACACCGGGGAGCTGTTTTTT. As protein: CASSQLQGYTGELFF.

This CDR3 reads CASSFGRGIQANYGYTF. The CDR3 DNA follows: TGTGCCAGCAGCTTCGGTAGAGGGATTCAAGCCAACTATGGCTACACCTTC. This chain connects TRBV7-8 to TRBJ1-2; D call uncertain. The V gene lost 3 bases and the J gene lost 2 bases, with 19 bases spanning the gap. The length of the CDR3 is 17 residues. Germline CDR1 and CDR2: SGHVS and FQNEAQ.

CDR3 in amino acids: CASSLDRAYYNEQFF. DNA for the CDR3: TGTGCCAGCAGTCTGGACAGGGCCTACTACAATGAGCAGTTCTTC. The rearrangement links TRBV7-9 to TRBJ2-1; TRBD1 agrees at 8 bases. V trimming: 6 bases; J trimming: 3 bases; junction bases outside the gene matches: 7. Germline CDR1 reads SEHNR; CDR2 reads FQNEAQ (reference sequence). CDR3 length: 15 amino acids.

The chain couples TRBV2 to TRBJ1-5, with TRBD1 as a possible D gene (5 bases). V was cut by 8 bases and J by 4 bases, with 9 bases left in between. This CDR3 contains 12 residues. CDR1 is SNHLY, CDR2 FYNNEI, per germline. In DNA, the CDR3 is TGTGCCAGCTGGTCAGGGAATCAGCCCCAGCATTTT. Residues: CASWSGNQPQHF.

This clone was observed a few times. The chain carries TRBV4-1 and TRBJ1-6, with D tentatively TRBD1 (6 bases). V dropped 5 bases and J dropped 9 bases, with 20 bases sitting between them. CDR1 and CDR2 (germline): MGHRA, YSYEKL. CDR3 length: 16 residues. CDR3 nucleotide sequence: TGCGCCAGCAGCACCCGACAGGTTTTAGGTGGTTCACCCCTCCACTTT. Translation gives CASSTRQVLGGSPLHF.

The chain is built from TRBV11-3 and TRBJ2-1, with D unresolved. Germline assignment: CDR1 SGHNT and CDR2 YENEEA. CDR3 length equals 15 residues. With 3 bases removed from V and 7 bases from J, the gap between germline ends came to 16 bases. CDR3 DNA sequence: TGTGCCAGCAGCTTGAAGGGTGGGTGGTTGAATGAGCAGTTCTTC. It yields the protein CASSLKGGWLNEQFF.